This T cell receptor beta chain originates from a study of shared clonotypes between healthy human individuals. V shed 0 bases and J 5 bases; nucleotides not matched to a gene: 6. CDR1 and CDR2 (germline): SGHRS, YFSETQ. The CDR3 length is 15 residues. The protocol was immunoSEQ multiplex PCR, while the TCRdb copy is restricted to in-frame clones and leaves out a portion. The sample includes about 1.1 million clones, around 77% of them seen just once. A CD45RA-negative memory subset and a CD45RA+ naive subset were separated from the CD4+ cells. The chain links TRBV5-1 to TRBJ2-7; TRBD2 agrees at 9 bases. The receptor's source is a man younger than 35 in good health. Some clones in this sample may be carry-over from other donors' samples. Sequenced material: memory CD4+ T cells from PBMCs. Specified subset: CD45RA-negative fraction. In DNA form, the CDR3 reads TGCGCCAGCAGCTTGGAAGGACTAGCGCCCAACGAGCAGTACTTC. This sequence encodes CASSLEGLAPNEQYF.